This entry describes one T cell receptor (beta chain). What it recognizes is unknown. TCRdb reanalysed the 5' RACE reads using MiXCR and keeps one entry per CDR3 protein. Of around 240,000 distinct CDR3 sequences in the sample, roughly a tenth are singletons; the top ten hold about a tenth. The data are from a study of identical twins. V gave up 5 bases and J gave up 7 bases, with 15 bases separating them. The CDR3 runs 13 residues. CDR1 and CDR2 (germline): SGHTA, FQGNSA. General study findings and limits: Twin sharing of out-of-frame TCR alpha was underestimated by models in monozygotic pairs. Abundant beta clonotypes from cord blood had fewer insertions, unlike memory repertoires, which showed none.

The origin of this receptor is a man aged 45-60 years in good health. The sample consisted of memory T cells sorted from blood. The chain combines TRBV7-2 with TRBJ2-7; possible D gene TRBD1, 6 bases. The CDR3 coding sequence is TGTGCCAGCAGCATCGGGACACCCTGGGAGCAGTACTTC. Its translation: CASSIGTPWEQYF.